The 13 T cell receptor beta chains in this list originate from one sample, sequenced in a study of OX40 agonist ivuxolimab in advanced cancers. The repertoire was sequenced with immunoSEQ multiplex PCR; TCRdb's copy has only in-frame clones and lacks some. The profile shows tens of thousands of clones, 70% to 90% of them singletons. This sample comprised CD4+ or CD8+ T cells sorted from blood, obtained in a trial of the OX40 agonist ivuxolimab. The receptors were gathered from an adult with an advanced solid tumor such as melanoma, head and neck, liver or kidney cancer.

This sequence joins TRBV9 and TRBJ1-2, with TRBD1 matching 7 bases. The length of the CDR3 is 15 residues. Germline CDR1 reads SGDLS; CDR2 reads YYNGEE. V shed 2 bases, J shed 5 bases, and the junction held 9 bases outside the gene matches. The chain's CDR3 is CASSVTGTDVYGYTF. CDR3 nucleotides: TGTGCCAGCAGCGTTACTGGGACAGACGTTTATGGCTACACCTTC.

The CDR3 sequence: CASSSSGTGLVADTQYF. The CDR3 region has the DNA TGTGCCAGCAGCTCATCCGGGACAGGGCTCGTAGCAGATACGCAGTATTTT. This sequence joins TRBV9 and TRBJ2-3; 9 nucleotides match TRBD1. CDR3 size: 17 residues. The germline gives CDR1 SGDLS, CDR2 YYNGEE. Losses at the gene ends were 4 bases for V and 4 bases for J; bases not matched to a gene: 13.

CDR3 DNA: TGTGCCAGCAGCTTGTACCAAGAGACCCAGTACTTC. Translation: CASSLYQETQYF. This chain links TRBV5-4 with TRBJ2-5; D is undetermined. Per germline, CDR1 SGHNT and CDR2 YYREEE (reference sequence). The CDR3 is 12 residues long. Between the trimmed V and J ends, which lost 1 base and 0 bases, there was a span of 1 base.

V and J are TRBV5-5 and TRBJ1-1; D is unclear. Germline V gives CDR1 SGHKS, CDR2 YYEKEE (reference sequence). This CDR3 contains 14 residues. The germline V and J ends were trimmed by 0 bases and 4 bases, with 10 bases remaining between them. The CDR3 nucleotides are TGTGCCAGCAGCTTGGGGGGTGGGAGCACTGAAGCTTTCTTT. Amino acids: CASSLGGGSTEAFF.

The chain uses TRBV2 and TRBJ2-7, with D unclear. CDR3 length: 12 amino acids. CDR1 and CDR2 (germline): SNHLY, FYNNEI. V dropped 7 bases and J dropped 3 bases, with 10 bases sitting between them. CDR3 in amino acids: CASTLGNYEQYF. CDR3 in DNA: TGTGCCAGCACGTTGGGGAACTACGAGCAGTACTTC. Full variable domain (missing parts from reference TRBV2 and TRBJ2-7): EPEVTQTPSHQVTQMGQEVILRCVPISNHLYFYWYRQILGQKVEFLVSFYNNEISEKSEIFDDQFSVERPDGSNFTLKIRSTKLEDSAMYFCASTLGNYEQYFGPGTRLTVT.

The chain employs TRBV5-8 and TRBJ2-2; 8 positions match TRBD1. CDR1 is SGHTS and CDR2 is YDEGEE in the germline V gene. This CDR3 is 14 amino acids long. The J segment lost 5 bases and the V segment lost 5 bases, leaving 5 bases of the junction unmatched. CDR3 residues: CASSTDRVTGELFF. The CDR3 nucleotides are TGTGCCAGCAGTACGGACAGGGTGACCGGGGAGCTGTTTTTT.

The chain couples TRBV7-8 to TRBJ2-3; 14 nucleotides line up with TRBD2. The V gene end was trimmed by 5 bases and the J gene end by 9 bases; junction bases not matched to a gene: 7. Germline V gene sequence: CDR1 SGHVS, CDR2 FQNEAQ. This CDR3 spans 15 amino acids. This CDR3 reads CASSGGLAGGLTQYF. In DNA form, the CDR3 reads TGTGCCAGCAGCGGAGGACTAGCGGGGGGTTTAACGCAGTATTTT.

The chain couples TRBV5-4 to TRBJ2-5; D is unresolved. The CDR3 totals 14 residues. The ends were cut back, 4 bases at V and 1 base at J, with 11 bases in the middle. In germline, CDR1 is SGHNT, CDR2 YYREEE (reference sequence). The CDR3: CASSVVGSQETQYF. In DNA, the CDR3 is TGTGCCAGCAGCGTAGTGGGCTCCCAAGAGACCCAGTACTTC.

The rearrangement uses TRBV19 and TRBJ2-7; D is tentatively TRBD1 or TRBD2 (5 bases each). CDR3 size: 13 residues. V dropped 2 bases and J dropped 8 bases, with 13 bases sitting between them. The V gene's germline CDR1 is LNHDA and CDR2 SQIVND (reference sequence). CDR3 bases: TGTGCCAGTAGTATAATGGAAGGGGAGCAGCAGTACTTC. Protein product: CASSIMEGEQQYF.

The CDR3 spells CASNTFRTTQETQYF. As DNA, the CDR3 is TGTGCCAGCAACACTTTCAGGACAACCCAAGAGACCCAGTACTTC. The V gene is TRBV11-2, the J gene TRBJ2-5, with D maybe TRBD1 (5 bases). Germline CDR1 SGHAT, CDR2 FQNNGV. The CDR3 is 15 residues long. Trimming removed 7 bases from V and 1 base from J, with 16 bases in between. Drawing the rest from reference TRBV11-2 and TRBJ2-5, the complete variable domain is EAGVAQSPRYKIIEKRQSVAFWCNPISGHATLYWYQQILGQGPKLLIQFQNNGVVDDSQLPKDRFSAERLKGVDSTLKIQPAKLEDSAVYLCASNTFRTTQETQYFGPGTRLLVL.

The chain uses TRBV28 and TRBJ2-6, with D unclear. The length of the CDR3 is 15 residues. The V end was cut by 1 base, the J end by 1 base, with 5 bases between. Germline-derived CDR1 and CDR2 are MDHEN and SYDVKM. The CDR3 reads CASSLSQSGANVLTF. In DNA form, the CDR3 reads TGTGCCAGCAGTTTATCACAGTCTGGGGCCAACGTCCTGACTTTC.

This clone has only one observation. This chain links TRBV5-6 with TRBJ2-7, with D perhaps being TRBD1 or TRBD2 (5 bases each). The germline V gene has CDR1 SGHDT and CDR2 YYEEEE. Deletions cut 4 bases from V and 3 bases from J, with 17 bases between. There are 15 residues in the CDR3. The CDR3 sequence: CASSLTDLGGYEQYF. CDR3 bases: TGTGCCAGCAGCCTTACTGACCTTGGGGGCTACGAGCAGTACTTC.

This sequence joins TRBV28 and TRBJ2-7, with D possibly being TRBD2 (5 bases). V was shortened by 6 bases and J by 3 bases, with 18 bases between the two germline ends. Per germline, CDR1 MDHEN and CDR2 SYDVKM. CDR3 size: 15 residues. DNA for the CDR3: TGTGCCAGCAGACGTCCCAAAGGACTTAGCTACGAGCAGTACTTC. Translated, it gives CASRRPKGLSYEQYF.